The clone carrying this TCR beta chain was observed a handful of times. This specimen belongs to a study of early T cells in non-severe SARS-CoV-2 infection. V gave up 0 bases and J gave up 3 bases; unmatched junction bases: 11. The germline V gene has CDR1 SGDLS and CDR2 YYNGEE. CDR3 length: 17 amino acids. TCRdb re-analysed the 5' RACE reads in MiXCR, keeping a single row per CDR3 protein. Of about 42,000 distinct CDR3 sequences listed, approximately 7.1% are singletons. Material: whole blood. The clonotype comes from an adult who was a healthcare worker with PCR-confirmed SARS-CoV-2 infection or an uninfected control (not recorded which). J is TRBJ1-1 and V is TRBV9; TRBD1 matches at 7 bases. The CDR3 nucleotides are TGTGCCAGCAGCGTAGGAAGGGTACAGGGGTTGGACACTGAAGCTTTCTTT. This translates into CASSVGRVQGLDTEAFF.